This T cell receptor beta chain is drawn from a study of PD-1 blockade in classical Hodgkin lymphoma. Trimming cost V 5 bases and J 9 bases, with 14 bases left between them. The CDR3 has 13 amino acids. The V gene's germline CDR1 is SEHNR and CDR2 FQNEAQ (reference sequence). Every single patient, without exception, relapsed after autologous stem cell transplantation, and brentuximab vedotin exposure varied. TCRdb's copy holds only in-frame clones and misses some; the assay was immunoSEQ multiplex PCR. The sample has tens of thousands of clones; roughly 90% are singletons. Sequenced here: peripheral blood mononuclear cells (PBMCs), sampled at baseline. The chain carries TRBV7-9 and TRBJ2-1; D is unclear. This clonotype was sampled from a human donor with classical Hodgkin lymphoma. The CDR3 reads CASSPPEAGEQFF. In DNA, the CDR3 is TGTGCCAGCAGCCCCCCTGAGGCCGGTGAGCAGTTCTTC.